This T cell receptor (beta chain) was captured by sequencing in a study of T cells of healthy individuals. Germline assignment: CDR1 LGHDT and CDR2 YNNKEL (reference sequence). The CDR3 is 14 residues long. V lost 0 bases and J lost 4, with 9 bases in between. Each CDR3 protein is one row after TCRdb ran MiXCR on the 5' RACE reads. The sample carries roughly 87,000 distinct CDR3 sequences, under 20% recorded once. This clonotype has only a few counts. The V and J genes are TRBV3-1 and TRBJ1-2; D gene unclear. The receptor comes from a human donor in good health. In nucleotides, the CDR3 is TGTGCCAGCAGCCAAGATTTTGGAAGCTATGGCTACACCTTC. It yields the protein CASSQDFGSYGYTF.